The 30 T cell receptor beta chains reported below all come from one sample, sequenced in a study of shared clonotypes between healthy human individuals (TCRdb year 2020). The library was prepared using the immunoSEQ multiplex PCR assay. TCRdb mirrors the immuneACCESS table, restricted to in-frame sequences. Some clones are absent from its copies; in checked studies, under half trace to an unresolved V gene, and the reason for the others is unknown. This sample is represented by about 640,000 clones; 55% to 75% of them were singletons. Approximately 2% of the sample is held by the ten biggest clonotypes. Sequenced: memory CD4+ T cells sorted from blood. The cell subset or site label, read with the paper, signifies: CD45RA-negative fraction. The receptors originated from a woman in her thirties in good health.

This clone was counted between two and nine times. This chain uses TRBV5-6 with TRBJ1-2, with 8 bases identical to TRBD1. Trimming removed 3 bases from V and 7 bases from J; junction bases left unmatched: 5. Per germline, CDR1 SGHDT and CDR2 YYEEEE. The CDR3 consists of 13 residues. The CDR3 spells CASSSTGVGGYTF. The CDR3 coding sequence is TGTGCCAGCAGCTCGACAGGGGTCGGTGGCTACACCTTC. Filled out from reference TRBV5-6 and TRBJ1-2, the complete variable domain reads DAGVTQSPTHLIKTRGQQVTLRCSPKSGHDTVSWYQQALGQGPQFIFQYYEEEERQRGNFPDRFSGHQFPNYSSELNVNALLLGDSALYLCASSSTGVGGYTFGSGTRLTVV.

This clone has at least ten counts. The rearrangement uses TRBV6-4 and TRBJ2-2; D is perhaps TRBD2 (5 bases). The germline V gene encodes CDR1 MRHNA and CDR2 SNTAGT. The V gene lost 4 bases and the J gene lost 5 bases, with 23 bases spanning the gap. The CDR3 spans 18 residues. The DNA of the CDR3 is TGTGCCAGCAGTGGCTCCCTTCTAGGAGCGGATGAGACCGGGGAGCTGTTTTTT. This codes for CASSGSLLGADETGELFF.

This clone has a handful of counts. This chain links TRBV28 with TRBJ1-3, with 8 bases matching TRBD1. CDR3 size: 18 residues. CDR1 MDHEN and CDR2 SYDVKM come from the germline V gene. The V gene end was trimmed by 4 bases and the J gene end by 0 bases; junction bases not matched to a gene: 11. The CDR3 nucleotides read TGTGCCAGCAGTTCGACAGGGGTTTCACCCCTCTCTGGAAACACCATATATTTT. It codes for CASSSTGVSPLSGNTIYF.

V is TRBV30 and J is TRBJ1-2; no clear D gene. This CDR3 has 11 amino acids. Germline V gives CDR1 GTSNPN, CDR2 SVGIG (reference sequence). The germline V and J ends were trimmed by 2 bases and 7 bases, with 8 bases remaining between them. The CDR3 DNA reads as TGTGCCTGGAGTTACACCAGTGGCTACACCTTC. Translating it yields CAWSYTSGYTF.

J is TRBJ2-7 and V is TRBV27; 8 nucleotides line up with TRBD1. Germline lookup yields CDR1 MNHEY and CDR2 SMNVEV (reference sequence). The junction had 17 bases not matched to a gene; V was cut back by 11 bases and J by 2 bases. There are 16 residues in the CDR3. This CDR3 is CASRGLALDLTYEQYF. As DNA, the CDR3 is TGTGCCTCCAGGGGGCTAGCCCTAGACTTAACCTACGAGCAGTACTTC.

This clone was seen only once. The rearrangement links TRBV7-6 to TRBJ2-7; TRBD2 aligns across 11 bases. With 7 bases clipped from V and 5 bases from J, the junction kept 19 bases outside the gene matches. This CDR3 spans 18 amino acids. CDR1 is SGHVS and CDR2 is FNYEAQ in the germline V gene. In DNA, the CDR3 is TGTGCCAGCACCCCCCGACCGCTTAGCGGGAGGGCCCGGGACGAGCAGTACTTC. It specifies CASTPRPLSGRARDEQYF.

This clone was recorded once. The chain has TRBV29-1 and TRBJ2-6; TRBD1 or TRBD2 may be the D gene (5 bases each). Germline assignment: CDR1 SQVTM and CDR2 ANQGSEA. V shed 7 bases and J shed 4 bases, with 14 bases lying between them. This CDR3 region has 14 residues. The CDR3 DNA sequence: TGCAGCGCGCCCGCCGGGGCCGGGGCCAACGTCCTGACTTTC. It is translated as CSAPAGAGANVLTF. Based on the CDR3 plus reference TRBV29-1 and TRBJ2-6, the full variable domain is SAVISQKPSRDICQRGTSLTIQCQVDSQVTMMFWYRQQPGQSLTLIATANQGSEATYESGFVIDKFPISRPNLTFSTLTVSNMSPEDSSIYLCSAPAGAGANVLTFGAGSRLTVL.

The chain carries TRBV4-2 and TRBJ2-1; 9 bases align to TRBD2. Germline-derived CDR1 and CDR2 are LGHNA and YNFKEQ. The CDR3 runs to 17 residues. J was trimmed by 4 bases and V by 0 bases; bases with no gene match: 7. The CDR3 coding sequence is TGTGCCAGCAGCCAAGAGTCCCTGGCGGGAGGGTACAATGAGCAGTTCTTC. It specifies CASSQESLAGGYNEQFF.

This chain links TRBV2 with TRBJ1-1; D possibly corresponds to TRBD1 (5 bases). V was pared by 2 bases and J by 5 bases, with 12 bases between. Germline V gene sequence: CDR1 SNHLY, CDR2 FYNNEI. This CDR3 has 14 amino acids. This CDR3 is CASSEIREGTEAFF. The CDR3 region has the DNA TGTGCCAGCAGTGAAATCAGGGAGGGGACTGAAGCTTTCTTT.

The chain uses TRBV5-1 and TRBJ2-1, with 7 bases identical to TRBD2. The CDR3 consists of 15 residues. Germline CDR1 is SGHRS and CDR2 is YFSETQ. The junction had 8 bases not matched to a gene; V was cut back by 3 bases and J by 5 bases. CDR3 in DNA: TGCGCCAGCAGCTCCAACAGCGGGACTCACAATGAGCAGTTCTTC. It is translated as CASSSNSGTHNEQFF.

V and J are TRBV5-3 and TRBJ1-5, with a possible D match to TRBD1 (5 bases). TRBV5-3 is annotated as an ORF whose role is uncertain. The V and J ends lost 5 bases and 2 bases respectively, with 17 bases between them. The CDR3 extends over 16 amino acids. This CDR3 is CARRNRDGGGNQPQHF. CDR3 coding DNA: TGTGCCAGAAGAAATCGGGACGGCGGGGGCAATCAGCCCCAGCATTTT.

This clone appeared many times. The CDR3 DNA sequence: TGTGCCAGCTCTGGGGGCTGGACTGAAGCTTTCTTT. This sequence encodes CASSGGWTEAFF. V and J are TRBV25-1 and TRBJ1-1; a weak D match, TRBD1 (6 bases). The CDR3 loop spans 12 amino acids. From germline, CDR1 is MGHDK and CDR2 SYGVNS. With 8 bases removed from V and 5 bases from J, the gap between germline ends came to 12 bases.

CDR3 region: CASSLAGLAFF. The CDR3 DNA reads as TGTGCCAGCAGCTTGGCTGGTTTAGCTTTCTTT. This chain joins TRBV5-6 and TRBJ1-1; D gene unclear. Per the germline V gene, CDR1 is SGHDT and CDR2 is YYEEEE. Trimming took off 0 bases at V and 10 bases at J, with 7 bases between the two ends. This CDR3 region has 11 residues. The full variable domain, in which reference TRBV5-6 and TRBJ1-1 provide the parts outside the CDR3, is DAGVTQSPTHLIKTRGQQVTLRCSPKSGHDTVSWYQQALGQGPQFIFQYYEEEERQRGNFPDRFSGHQFPNYSSELNVNALLLGDSALYLCASSLAGLAFFGQGTRLTVV.

This chain links TRBV19 with TRBJ2-1; D is perhaps TRBD1 or TRBD2 (5 bases each). Germline CDR1 and CDR2: LNHDA and SQIVND (reference sequence). Trimming pared 4 bases from V and 6 bases from J, leaving 13 bases between. The CDR3 covers 14 residues. CDR3 bases: TGTGCCAGTAGTAGTCGGGGACGTTCCAATGAGCAGTTCTTC. Protein sequence: CASSSRGRSNEQFF.

In nucleotides, the CDR3 is TGTGCCATCAGTGAAGATAGGAACGAGCAGTACTTC. Encoded protein: CAISEDRNEQYF. This chain links TRBV10-3 with TRBJ2-7; no reliable D call. Germline-derived CDR1 and CDR2 are ENHRY and SYGVKD. The V and J ends lost 3 bases and 5 bases respectively, with 8 bases between them. CDR3 length: 12 residues.

As concerns this clone: A clone one base away is much larger, so this may be a read error. The rearrangement links TRBV5-1 to TRBJ2-3, with D possibly TRBD1 on 6 matching bases. This CDR3 spans 13 amino acids. In germline, CDR1 is SGHRS, CDR2 YFSETQ. V lost 4 bases to trimming and J lost 3 bases, with 9 bases between them. The CDR3 nucleotides are TGCGCCAGCAGCCACGGACAGACAGATACGCAGTATTTT. Translating gives CASSHGQTDTQYF.

V is TRBV7-9 and J is TRBJ2-1, with 7 bases lining up with TRBD2. The CDR3 spans 11 residues. J lost 15 bases, V lost 7 bases, and 9 bases had no gene match. Germline V lookup: CDR1 SEHNR, CDR2 FQNEAQ (reference sequence). CDR3 DNA: TGTGCCAGCACTAAGGGGCGGGAGTGGTTCTTC. The encoded protein is CASTKGREWFF.

This chain connects TRBV5-4 to TRBJ2-5; D may match TRBD1 or TRBD2 (5 bases each). The CDR3 extends over 14 amino acids. Trimming left V 6 bases short and J 2 bases short, with 14 bases between. Germline CDR1 and CDR2: SGHNT and YYREEE (reference sequence). The CDR3 is CASTGTDSQETQYF. CDR3 sequence (DNA): TGTGCCAGCACTGGGACGGATAGTCAAGAGACCCAGTACTTC.

The rearrangement uses TRBV5-4 and TRBJ2-3; possibly TRBD1 or TRBD2 for D (6 bases each). V was trimmed by 0 bases and J by 0 bases, leaving 11 bases between them. Germline V gives CDR1 SGHNT, CDR2 YYREEE (reference sequence). The CDR3 totals 16 residues. Written as DNA, the CDR3 is TGTGCCAGCAGCTTGGCGGGGGCCTCTAGCACAGATACGCAGTATTTT. Residues: CASSLAGASSTDTQYF.

With regard to this clone: Other DNA sequences within the sample encode an identical CDR3. The chain links TRBV28 to TRBJ1-2; D gene ambiguous. Germline V lookup: CDR1 MDHEN, CDR2 SYDVKM. V dropped 3 bases and J dropped 5 bases, with 4 bases sitting between them. This CDR3 region has 11 residues. CDR3 coding DNA: TGTGCCAGCAGTTTTGAGTATGGCTACACCTTC. It translates to CASSFEYGYTF.

This rearrangement joins TRBV6-6 to TRBJ2-7, with D unresolved. Trimming removed 5 bases from V and 5 bases from J, with 16 bases in between. CDR1 is MNHNY and CDR2 is SVGAGI in the germline V gene (reference sequence). This CDR3 comprises 14 residues. This CDR3 reads CASSPRTGVDEQYF. Written as DNA, the CDR3 is TGTGCCAGCAGTCCCCGGACCGGCGTAGACGAGCAGTACTTC.

In regard to this clone: The sample has other DNA sequences that encode this CDR3 too. V gene TRBV7-9 combines with J gene TRBJ1-1, with D uncertain. CDR1 is SEHNR, CDR2 FQNEAQ, per germline (reference sequence). This CDR3 has 13 amino acids. The germline V and J ends were trimmed by 5 bases and 0 bases, with 7 bases remaining between them. The CDR3 coding sequence is TGTGCCAGCAGCCTGGTTATGAACACTGAAGCTTTCTTT. Encoded protein: CASSLVMNTEAFF.

Here the CDR3 DNA reads TGTGCCAGCAGCGTCATCACAGATACGCAGTATTTT. Translation: CASSVITDTQYF. The chain uses TRBV9 and TRBJ2-3, with D hard to call. Germline CDR1 and CDR2: SGDLS and YYNGEE. The CDR3 totals 12 residues. V was clipped by 2 bases and J by 2 bases, with 3 bases between them. The variable domain in full, completed from reference TRBV9 and TRBJ2-3, reads DSGVTQTPKHLITATGQRVTLRCSPRSGDLSVYWYQQSLDQGLQFLIQYYNGEERAKGNILERFSAQQFPDLHSELNLSSLELGDSALYFCASSVITDTQYFGPGTRLTVL.

For the CDR3, the DNA is TGTGCCAGCAGCATACGACAGGGGTCTAGCACAGATACGCAGTATTTT. Encoded protein: CASSIRQGSSTDTQYF. The chain has TRBV11-1 and TRBJ2-3; 8 nucleotides align to TRBD1. This CDR3 is built from 16 residues. V lost 5 bases to trimming and J lost 0 bases; unmatched junction nucleotides: 7. CDR1 and CDR2 (germline): SGHAT, FQDESV (reference sequence).

This clone came up once. The chain has TRBV28 and TRBJ2-7; possibly TRBD1 or TRBD2 for D (6 bases each). The CDR3 consists of 15 residues. V shed 2 bases and J shed 3 bases, with 14 bases lying between them. Looked up from germline, CDR1 is MDHEN and CDR2 is SYDVKM. As DNA, the CDR3 is TGTGCCAGCAGTTTAAGGGGGGTTCATCTCTACGAGCAGTACTTC. This codes for CASSLRGVHLYEQYF.

The V call is TRBV30, the J call TRBJ2-3; no clear D gene. Trimming stripped 3 bases from V and 2 bases from J, with 6 bases between. The germline CDR1 and CDR2 sequences are GTSNPN and SVGIG (reference sequence). The CDR3 sequence is 12 residues long. CDR3 amino acids: CAWRKNTDTQYF. In DNA form, the CDR3 reads TGTGCCTGGAGAAAGAACACAGATACGCAGTATTTT.

The V call is TRBV10-3, the J call TRBJ1-1; D is unresolved. The CDR3 is 13 residues long. Germline V gene lookup returns CDR1 ENHRY and CDR2 SYGVKD. V was shortened by 10 bases and J by 6 bases, with 18 bases between the two germline ends. The CDR3 loop reads CATADAASAEAFF. The CDR3 DNA reads TGTGCCACTGCCGACGCAGCCAGCGCTGAAGCTTTCTTT.

The rearrangement uses TRBV2 and TRBJ1-5; 7 positions match TRBD1. In germline, CDR1 is SNHLY, CDR2 FYNNEI. The length of the CDR3 is 16 residues. The J segment lost 6 bases and the V segment lost 2 bases, leaving 10 bases of the junction unmatched. The CDR3 reads CASSERGQLLSQPQHF. The DNA for the CDR3 is TGTGCCAGCAGTGAACGGGGACAGCTCTTGAGTCAGCCCCAGCATTTT.

The CDR3 DNA follows: TGCGCCAGCAGTCAATCCTCAGGGTCCGTGACCTACAATGAGCAGTTCTTC. It encodes CASSQSSGSVTYNEQFF. V is TRBV23-1 and J is TRBJ2-1; D is perhaps TRBD1 (5 bases). TRBV23-1 is given ORF status, its function remaining uncertain. The length of the CDR3 is 17 residues. Trimming took 0 bases from V and 2 from J, leaving 14 bases between them.

This chain uses TRBV29-1 with TRBJ1-4, with no clear D. This CDR3 is built from 15 residues. Trimming pared 4 bases from V and 0 bases from J, leaving 12 bases between. The germline gives CDR1 SQVTM, CDR2 ANQGSEA. The CDR3, as DNA: TGCAGCGTTGCGGGGTATACCCCAACTAATGAAAAACTGTTTTTT. This encodes CSVAGYTPTNEKLFF. Full variable domain (remainder filled in from reference TRBV29-1 and TRBJ1-4): SAVISQKPSRDICQRGTSLTIQCQVDSQVTMMFWYRQQPGQSLTLIATANQGSEATYESGFVIDKFPISRPNLTFSTLTVSNMSPEDSSIYLCSVAGYTPTNEKLFFGSGTQLSVL.